What follows are 9 T cell receptor beta chains derived from one specimen sequenced in a study of blood T cell repertoires in COVID-19. The table came from immunoSEQ multiplex PCR; TCRdb's copy has only in-frame clones and leaves some out. The data contain about 480,000 clones, roughly nine tenths of them singletons. The sample consisted of peripheral blood. These receptor sequences come from a woman in her fifties or sixties with COVID-19, enrolled during active disease.

The chain couples TRBV9 to TRBJ2-3; D possibly corresponds to TRBD2 (5 bases). The CDR3 is 15 residues long. V lost 2 bases to trimming and J lost 2 bases, with 12 bases between them. From germline, CDR1 is SGDLS and CDR2 YYNGEE. CDR3 in DNA: TGTGCCAGCAGCGTGGGCGGGTTACTCACAGATACGCAGTATTTT. Protein product: CASSVGGLLTDTQYF.

This clone appeared a few times. The chain couples TRBV19 to TRBJ2-2; 12 bases map to TRBD2. J lost 6 bases, V lost 4 bases, and 6 bases had no gene match. From germline, CDR1 is LNHDA and CDR2 SQIVND (reference sequence). CDR3 size: 16 residues. The CDR3 DNA is TGTGCCAGTAGTACTAGCGGGGGGGCCTTTGCCGGGGAGCTGTTTTTT. It codes for CASSTSGGAFAGELFF.

This clone was detected once. The gene calls are TRBV2 and TRBJ1-3; D gene uncertain. Per germline, CDR1 SNHLY and CDR2 FYNNEI. The V end was cut by 5 bases, the J end by 0 bases, with 8 bases between. The CDR3 runs 14 residues. The CDR3 region has the DNA TGTGCCAGCAGTTCCACTAACTCTGGAAACACCATATATTTT. As protein: CASSSTNSGNTIYF.

This chain connects TRBV5-1 to TRBJ2-1, with 9 bases that match TRBD2. The CDR3 runs 14 residues. The germline CDR1 and CDR2 sequences are SGHRS and YFSETQ. Trimming at V came to 5 bases and at J to 6 bases, leaving 6 bases not matched to a gene. CDR3 in amino acids: CASSEAGGLNEQFF. CDR3 DNA sequence: TGCGCCAGCAGTGAAGCGGGGGGTCTCAATGAGCAGTTCTTC.

In this sample, this clone turned up a few times. For the CDR3, the DNA is TGTGCCAGCAGCCCTTCCGGGACTAGCGGGGGGTACTCAACAGATACGCAGTATTTT. It yields the protein CASSPSGTSGGYSTDTQYF. The chain combines TRBV4-2 with TRBJ2-3, with 15 bases lining up with TRBD2. Per germline, CDR1 LGHNA and CDR2 YNFKEQ. The CDR3 loop spans 19 amino acids. Trimming cost V 4 bases and J 3 bases; bases outside gene matches: 11.

The J gene is TRBJ2-5, the V gene TRBV28; the match to TRBD2 covers 10 bases. Germline CDR1 and CDR2: MDHEN and SYDVKM. With V trimmed by 5 bases and J by 5 bases, 11 bases remained unmatched. The CDR3 consists of 16 residues. CDR3 amino acids: CASSPLSGGAGETQYF. The DNA of the CDR3 is TGTGCCAGCAGTCCCCTCAGCGGGGGGGCAGGGGAGACCCAGTACTTC.

The chain is built from TRBV11-3 and TRBJ2-1; 7 nucleotides agree with TRBD2. The CDR3 has 13 residues. The germline gives CDR1 SGHNT, CDR2 YENEEA. The J segment lost 7 bases and the V segment lost 5 bases, leaving 5 bases of the junction unmatched. The CDR3: CASSTSVGNEQFF. The DNA for the CDR3 is TGTGCCAGCAGCACTAGCGTAGGAAATGAGCAGTTCTTC. Filled out from reference TRBV11-3 and TRBJ2-1, the complete variable domain reads EAGVVQSPRYKIIEKKQPVAFWCNPISGHNTLYWYLQNLGQGPELLIRYENEEAVDDSQLPKDRFSAERLKGVDSTLKIQPAELGDSAVYLCASSTSVGNEQFFGPGTRLTVL.

This chain joins TRBV2 and TRBJ2-5; TRBD1 matches at 9 bases. The CDR3 runs 14 residues. The ends lost 4 bases at V and 2 bases at J; junction bases unmatched: 2. Per germline, CDR1 SNHLY and CDR2 FYNNEI. CDR3 protein: CASSAGTGQETQYF. The DNA for the CDR3 is TGTGCCAGCAGTGCTGGGACAGGGCAAGAGACCCAGTACTTC.

This clone was counted ten times or more. The chain uses TRBV5-4 and TRBJ1-2, with 8 bases that match TRBD1. V dropped 4 bases and J dropped 0; count of bases not matched to a gene: 14. The CDR3 has 18 amino acids. The germline gives CDR1 SGHNT, CDR2 YYREEE (reference sequence). The CDR3 bases are TGTGCCAGCAGCCCTCGGTTGCGACAGGGGCGATCTAACTATGGCTACACCTTC. It translates to CASSPRLRQGRSNYGYTF.